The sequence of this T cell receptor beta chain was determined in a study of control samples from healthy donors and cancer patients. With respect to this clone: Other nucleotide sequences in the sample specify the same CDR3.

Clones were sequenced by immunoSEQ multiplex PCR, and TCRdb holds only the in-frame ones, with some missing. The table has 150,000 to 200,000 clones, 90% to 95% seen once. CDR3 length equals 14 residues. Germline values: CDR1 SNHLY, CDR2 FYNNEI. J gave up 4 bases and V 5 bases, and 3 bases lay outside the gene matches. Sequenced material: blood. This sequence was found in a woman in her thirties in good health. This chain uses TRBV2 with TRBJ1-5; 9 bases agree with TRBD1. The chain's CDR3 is CASSTGTGNQPQHF. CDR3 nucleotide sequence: TGTGCCAGCAGTACCGGGACAGGGAATCAGCCCCAGCATTTT.